Given below is one TCR beta chain in context. Its antigen remains unknown. This record comes from a study of T-cell memory formation after mild COVID-19. Whole-study findings and limits: CD4+ contracting clones lay mainly in CM and EM, CD8+ ones in EMRA. That cross-reactive memory joined was suggested by some responding clones appearing in pre-infection memory. Clones that contracted from day 15 to 85 had balanced CD4/CD8; later expanders were CD4+ biased.

TCRdb reprocessed the 5' RACE reads with MiXCR, giving one entry per CDR3 protein. The table records hundreds of thousands of distinct CDR3 sequences, roughly 18% of them present only once. Between the trimmed V and J ends, which lost 2 bases and 2 bases, there was a span of 7 bases. Germline V gene data show CDR1 as SGHNT and CDR2 as YENEEA. The length of the CDR3 is 13 residues. The sample consisted of PBMCs or a T cell subset sorted from them (not recorded which). This chain links TRBV11-3 with TRBJ2-7, with D hard to call. This clonotype was obtained from an adult woman who had mild COVID-19 (a few samples of this study predate the infection). Cell type and time point are not known. CDR3 coding DNA: TGTGCCAGCAGCTTAAGGCTGACCTACGAGCAGTACTTC. Translating it yields CASSLRLTYEQYF.